What follows are 22 T cell receptor beta chains derived from one specimen sequenced in a study of shared clonotypes between healthy human individuals. Method: immunoSEQ multiplex PCR; TCRdb's copy keeps in-frame clones and lacks some. The sample holds about 470,000 clones, more than 75% seen once. The sample consisted of PBMCs. All receptors come from a woman in her thirties or forties in good health. Some clones in this sample may be carry-over from other donors' samples.

The J gene is TRBJ2-7, the V gene TRBV4-2; 9 bases line up with TRBD2. CDR3 size: 18 residues. Losses at the gene ends were 1 base for V and 3 bases for J; bases not matched to a gene: 13. CDR1 is LGHNA and CDR2 is YNFKEQ in the germline V gene. Written as DNA, the CDR3 is TGTGCCAGCAGCCAAGCGATTAGCGGGAGAGGGCAAAACTACGAGCAGTACTTC. Protein product: CASSQAISGRGQNYEQYF.

The chain is built from TRBV18 and TRBJ2-3; 7 bases align to TRBD2. The ends lost 5 bases at V and 10 bases at J; junction bases unmatched: 9. Germline V CDR1 and CDR2: KGHSH, LQKENI. The CDR3 contains 13 residues. CDR3 sequence: CASSERGRMAQYF. The DNA for the CDR3 is TGTGCCAGCTCAGAGCGGGGACGTATGGCGCAGTATTTT. Full variable domain (remainder filled in from reference TRBV18 and TRBJ2-3): NAGVMQNPRHLVRRRGQEARLRCSPMKGHSHVYWYRQLPEEGLKFMVYLQKENIIDESGMPKERFSAEFPKEGPSILRIQQVVRGDSAAYFCASSERGRMAQYFGPGTRLTVL.

This clone appeared once. V gene TRBV18 combines with J gene TRBJ2-7; D could derive from TRBD1 or TRBD2 (5 bases each). The CDR3 covers 14 residues. Trimming stripped 2 bases from V and 5 bases from J, with 13 bases between. The germline V gene has CDR1 KGHSH and CDR2 LQKENI. DNA of the CDR3: TGTGCCAGCTCACCAGGGACGGACATCCACGAGCAGTACTTC. Its translation is CASSPGTDIHEQYF.

The chain couples TRBV28 to TRBJ1-5, with D unresolved. This CDR3 is 15 amino acids long. Deletions cut 6 bases from V and 6 bases from J, with 18 bases between. Germline CDR1 reads MDHEN; CDR2 reads SYDVKM. CDR3 protein: CASRTRTGKFQPQHF. The CDR3 nucleotides are TGTGCCAGCAGAACAAGGACGGGCAAGTTTCAGCCCCAGCATTTT.

As DNA, the CDR3 is TGTGCCAGCAGTGACCCCCGGGACAGCACCGGGGAGCTGTTTTTT. Translated, it gives CASSDPRDSTGELFF. The gene calls are TRBV6-4 and TRBJ2-2; 7 nucleotides match TRBD1. CDR3 length: 15 residues. V lost 2 bases and J lost 4; bases outside the gene matches: 4. Germline V lookup: CDR1 MRHNA, CDR2 SNTAGT.

V usage is TRBV18 and J usage is TRBJ1-4; D remains ambiguous. Trimming pared 3 bases from V and 4 bases from J, leaving 9 bases between. Germline V lookup: CDR1 KGHSH, CDR2 LQKENI. The CDR3 spans 14 residues. CDR3 in amino acids: CASSPLANNEKLFF. CDR3 nucleotides: TGTGCCAGCTCACCCCTGGCAAATAATGAAAAACTGTTTTTT.

The chain uses TRBV6-5 and TRBJ1-2; tentative D call: TRBD1 (5 bases). Germline assignment: CDR1 MNHEY and CDR2 SVGAGI. V gave up 3 bases and J gave up 1 base, with 9 bases separating them. This CDR3 has 14 amino acids. Here the CDR3 DNA reads TGTGCCAGCAGTTATCGGGGCAGTAACTATGGCTACACCTTC. It specifies CASSYRGSNYGYTF.

This rearrangement joins TRBV29-1 to TRBJ1-1, with D possibly TRBD1 on 5 matching bases. The CDR3 is made up of 10 amino acids. V lost 4 bases to trimming and J lost 10 bases, with 10 bases between them. The germline CDR1 and CDR2 sequences are SQVTM and ANQGSEA. CDR3 nucleotide sequence: TGCAGCGTTGGTCGCGGGGGAGCTTTCTTT. Its protein is CSVGRGGAFF.

This clone occurred a few times. The chain employs TRBV2 and TRBJ1-5; no clear D. V shed 4 bases and J shed 0 bases, with 7 bases lying between them. The germline V gene encodes CDR1 SNHLY and CDR2 FYNNEI. The CDR3 runs 14 residues. The CDR3 protein is CASSAQSSNQPQHF. CDR3 coding DNA: TGTGCCAGCAGTGCCCAGTCTAGCAATCAGCCCCAGCATTTT.

The CDR3 sequence is CASSGQGAVTGELFF. CDR3 sequence (DNA): TGTGCCAGCAGCGGACAGGGGGCGGTTACCGGGGAGCTGTTTTTT. V is TRBV5-6 and J is TRBJ2-2, with 11 nucleotides matching TRBD1. Germline trimming cut 4 bases from V and 5 bases from J; bases unmatched to any gene: 4. This CDR3 has 15 residues. CDR1 and CDR2 from the germline V gene are SGHDT and YYEEEE.

Turning to this clone: Germline and junction disagree at one end, which may indicate a read error. The chain joins TRBV5-5 to TRBJ1-5; maybe TRBD1 (6 bases). Germline CDR1 reads SGHKS; CDR2 reads YYEKEE (reference sequence). CDR3 length: 15 amino acids. DNA of the CDR3: TGTGCCAGCAGATTGGGGGGCCCTAGCAATCAGCCCCAGCATTTT. As protein: CASRLGGPSNQPQHF.

The genes are TRBV15 and TRBJ2-1, with 8 positions matching TRBD1. The germline V gene encodes CDR1 LNHNV and CDR2 YYDKDF (reference sequence). Losses at the gene ends were 1 base for V and 6 bases for J; bases not matched to a gene: 5. The CDR3 runs to 15 residues. The CDR3 coding sequence is TGTGCCACCAGCAGAGTACAGGGGGGTCCCAATGAGCAGTTCTTC. Translated, it gives CATSRVQGGPNEQFF.

This clone was counted a few times. The rearrangement joins TRBV28 to TRBJ2-1; D remains ambiguous. Germline CDR1 and CDR2: MDHEN and SYDVKM. This CDR3 comprises 11 residues. Trimming left V 6 bases short and J 5 bases short, with 5 bases between. CDR3 protein: CASRVDNEQFF. Here the CDR3 DNA reads TGTGCCAGCAGGGTCGACAATGAGCAGTTCTTC.

This clone has just one count. J is TRBJ1-2 and V is TRBV5-6, with 9 bases matching TRBD1. V lost 0 bases and J lost 7; bases outside the gene matches: 4. The CDR3 consists of 14 residues. Germline V gene lookup returns CDR1 SGHDT and CDR2 YYEEEE. Here the CDR3 reads CASSLAGTGLGYTF. CDR3 sequence (DNA): TGTGCCAGCAGCTTGGCCGGGACAGGGCTTGGCTACACCTTC.

The V gene is TRBV11-1, the J gene TRBJ2-1; 10 bases agree with TRBD1. Germline lookup yields CDR1 SGHAT and CDR2 FQDESV (reference sequence). The V and J ends lost 5 bases and 2 bases, in that order; junction bases with no gene match: 3. The CDR3 is made up of 15 amino acids. The CDR3 DNA is TGTGCCAGCAGCAGGGACAGGGGCACCTACAATGAGCAGTTCTTC. It specifies CASSRDRGTYNEQFF.

The chain links TRBV11-3 to TRBJ2-2; TRBD2 aligns across 13 bases. Germline V gives CDR1 SGHNT, CDR2 YENEEA. The J segment lost 4 bases and the V segment lost 4 bases, leaving 3 bases of the junction unmatched. The CDR3 loop spans 16 amino acids. The CDR3 bases are TGTGCCAGCAGCTCAAGGACTAGCGGGAGCACCGGGGAGCTGTTTTTT. The encoded protein is CASSSRTSGSTGELFF.

The gene calls are TRBV10-3 and TRBJ2-1, with unresolved D. Germline CDR1 is ENHRY and CDR2 is SYGVKD. This CDR3 is 11 amino acids long. V dropped 8 bases and J dropped 6 bases, with 8 bases sitting between them. In DNA, the CDR3 is TGTGCCATCGTCTGGCGCAATGAGCAGTTCTTC. Residues: CAIVWRNEQFF.

In its sample, this clone was seen a few times. The V call is TRBV6-5, the J call TRBJ2-5, with D possibly TRBD2 on 7 matching bases. This CDR3 contains 16 residues. V lost 3 bases, J lost 3 bases, and 17 bases lay in between. The germline V gene encodes CDR1 MNHEY and CDR2 SVGAGI. CDR3 bases: TGTGCCAGCAGTTATAAGGGGGGGGGATATGAAGAGACCCAGTACTTC. Protein product: CASSYKGGGYEETQYF.

The V gene is TRBV5-1, the J gene TRBJ2-7; TRBD1 agrees at 11 bases. Trimming at V came to 4 bases and at J to 7 bases, leaving 7 bases not matched to a gene. The CDR3 is 14 amino acids. Germline CDR1 is SGHRS and CDR2 is YFSETQ. CDR3 sequence reads: CASSPGQGAREQYF. DNA of the CDR3: TGCGCCAGCAGCCCCGGACAGGGGGCTCGGGAGCAGTACTTC.

This sequence joins TRBV5-6 and TRBJ2-3; 8 bases fit TRBD1. This CDR3 has 15 amino acids. Germline trimming cut 7 bases from V and 1 base from J; bases unmatched to any gene: 8. CDR1 is SGHDT, CDR2 YYEEEE, per germline. In DNA, the CDR3 is TGTGCCAGCTGCTACGGGGACAGGTGCACAGATACGCAGTATTTT. As protein: CASCYGDRCTDTQYF.

The table lists this clone with a count of one. V is TRBV29-1 and J is TRBJ2-7; 8 positions agree with TRBD2. Trimming cost V 7 bases and J 3 bases; bases outside gene matches: 11. The CDR3 covers 14 residues. Germline CDR1 and CDR2: SQVTM and ANQGSEA. CDR3 sequence: CSALRGGVSYEQYF. DNA of the CDR3: TGCAGCGCCTTACGGGGGGGTGTCAGCTACGAGCAGTACTTC.

This clone was detected once. J is TRBJ2-6 and V is TRBV6-1; the D is unclear. This CDR3 contains 12 residues. Germline V gene lookup returns CDR1 MNHNS and CDR2 SASEGT. In DNA form, the CDR3 reads TGTGCGCTGGATTCTGGGGCCAACGTCCTGACTTTC. Encoded protein: CALDSGANVLTF.